This TCR beta chain was identified during a study of T cell responses to AZD1222 COVID-19 vaccine. Whole-study context: It was second doses at about 4 or about 12 weeks that were pooled.

As for this clone: The target antigen is unknown.

Sequencing used immunoSEQ multiplex PCR; TCRdb keeps in-frame clones, though not all of them. In the table there are under 200,000 clones, roughly 92% of which are singletons. Study-level points and caveats: At baseline, just five to seven AZD1222 recipients tested seropositive. Reportedly, close to half of spike-specific TCRs are directed against unmutated variant regions.

The TCR was taken from an adult in good health. The sequenced sample was peripheral blood, obtained on day 0 of AZD1222 vaccination.

Here the CDR3 reads CASSQGWGAGYTF. The CDR3 nucleotides are TGCGCCAGCAGCCAGGGCTGGGGGGCTGGCTACACCTTC. The rearrangement links TRBV4-1 to TRBJ1-2; D is perhaps TRBD1 (6 bases). Trimming pared 3 bases from V and 7 bases from J, leaving 12 bases between. This CDR3 has 13 amino acids. Germline CDR1 MGHRA, CDR2 YSYEKL.